These 21 T cell receptor beta chains were all obtained from the same sample, sequenced in a study of T cell responses to AZD1222 COVID-19 vaccine. Repertoires were generated with immunoSEQ multiplex PCR, while TCRdb's copy carries only in-frame clones and drops some. This sample yields about 110,000 clones, of which less than 95% are seen a single time; roughly 7.8% belongs to the top ten. The material was peripheral blood, obtained on day 0 of AZD1222 vaccination. The receptor set was obtained from an adult in good health.

The genes are TRBV2 and TRBJ1-6; D perhaps matches TRBD1 (5 bases). CDR1 SNHLY and CDR2 FYNNEI come from the germline V gene. CDR3 length equals 16 residues. Trimming left V 6 bases short and J 2 bases short, with 14 bases between. CDR3 region: CASSKAAGTYNSPLHF. The DNA of the CDR3 is TGTGCCAGCAGCAAGGCGGCAGGGACCTATAATTCACCCCTCCACTTT. The complete variable domain, with remaining parts taken from reference TRBV2 and TRBJ1-6, reads EPEVTQTPSHQVTQMGQEVILRCVPISNHLYFYWYRQILGQKVEFLVSFYNNEISEKSEIFDDQFSVERPDGSNFTLKIRSTKLEDSAMYFCASSKAAGTYNSPLHFGNGTRLTVT.

This chain connects TRBV6-5 to TRBJ2-7, with unresolved D. The germline gives CDR1 MNHEY, CDR2 SVGAGI. Between the trimmed V and J ends, which lost 6 bases and 3 bases, there was a span of 18 bases. There are 15 residues in the CDR3. In DNA form, the CDR3 reads TGTGCCAGCAGGCTTAGGGAAAGGTCGAGCTACGAGCAGTACTTC. As protein: CASRLRERSSYEQYF.

The rearrangement links TRBV28 to TRBJ1-5; D uncertain. With 6 bases removed from V and 4 bases from J, the gap between germline ends came to 13 bases. The CDR3 extends over 14 amino acids. CDR1 and CDR2 (germline): MDHEN, SYDVKM. DNA of the CDR3: TGTGCCAGCAGACCCTTACTAGTTAATCAGCCCCAGCATTTT. Amino acid sequence: CASRPLLVNQPQHF.

The V call is TRBV19, the J call TRBJ1-5; possibly TRBD1 for D (5 bases). Germline CDR1 and CDR2: LNHDA and SQIVND (reference sequence). The CDR3 has 15 residues. Trimming pared 5 bases from V and 5 bases from J, leaving 16 bases between. Here the CDR3 reads CASSATGGFDQPQHF. The CDR3 DNA reads as TGTGCCAGTAGTGCAACAGGTGGGTTCGATCAGCCCCAGCATTTT.

This chain joins TRBV28 and TRBJ2-7, with D tentatively TRBD1 (5 bases). Germline V CDR1 and CDR2: MDHEN, SYDVKM. The CDR3 runs 14 residues. V lost 2 bases and J 0 bases, leaving 8 bases between the germline ends. DNA of the CDR3: TGTGCCAGCAGTTTACAGGGATACTCCTACGAGCAGTACTTC. Protein: CASSLQGYSYEQYF.

The gene calls are TRBV27 and TRBJ2-4; D gene ambiguous. Germline CDR1 MNHEY, CDR2 SMNVEV (reference sequence). Trimming shortened V by 7 bases and J by 0 bases, and 22 bases separated the two germline ends. The CDR3 consists of 18 residues. CDR3 protein: CASILGRRPDLAKNIQYF. The CDR3 coding sequence is TGTGCCAGCATCTTAGGCAGGCGGCCCGATCTAGCCAAAAACATTCAGTACTTC.

In DNA, the CDR3 is TGTGCCAGCAAGAAGGTGAACACTGAAGCTTTCTTT. Its translation: CASKKVNTEAFF. The V and J genes are TRBV2 and TRBJ1-1; D is unclear. Trimming shortened V by 7 bases and J by 0 bases, and 6 bases separated the two germline ends. The CDR3 is made up of 12 amino acids. The germline V gene encodes CDR1 SNHLY and CDR2 FYNNEI.

This chain uses TRBV7-2 with TRBJ2-1, with 8 bases that match TRBD1. The V and J ends lost 4 bases and 10 bases, in that order; junction bases with no gene match: 6. The CDR3 spans 13 residues. Germline V CDR1 and CDR2: SGHTA, FQGNSA. In DNA form, the CDR3 reads TGTGCCAGCAGCTACCAGACAGGGGTCGAGCAGTTCTTC. Protein sequence: CASSYQTGVEQFF.

In DNA, the CDR3 is TGTGCCAGCAGCCCCGACAGCCGAGAGACCCAGTACTTC. This sequence encodes CASSPDSRETQYF. This rearrangement joins TRBV6-6 to TRBJ2-5, with D maybe TRBD1 (5 bases). Trimming removed 6 bases at V and 4 bases at J, with 12 bases between. The germline V gene has CDR1 MNHNY and CDR2 SVGAGI (reference sequence). The CDR3 contains 13 residues.

V and J are TRBV21-1 and TRBJ2-1; the D call of TRBD2 is as the table states it, not checked on the DNA. TRBV21-1 is given as a pseudogene. The CDR3 covers 15 residues. This CDR3 reads CASSKWTSGNNEQFF. DNA of the CDR3: TGTGCCAGCAGCAAATGGACTAGCGGAAACAATGAGCAGTTCTTC.

This chain uses TRBV4-1 with TRBJ2-7; perhaps TRBD2 as D (5 bases). The V gene lost 0 bases and the J gene lost 3 bases, with 12 bases spanning the gap. The CDR3 covers 15 residues. Germline CDR1 reads MGHRA; CDR2 reads YSYEKL. In DNA form, the CDR3 reads TGCGCCAGCAGCCAAGAGCCTAGACTATACTACGAGCAGTACTTC. This codes for CASSQEPRLYYEQYF.

The chain is built from TRBV6-6 and TRBJ1-2, with D uncertain. Trimming took 4 bases from V and 7 from J, leaving 10 bases between them. Germline V lookup: CDR1 MNHNY, CDR2 SVGAGI (reference sequence). This CDR3 spans 12 amino acids. This CDR3 reads CASSSYSGGYTF. The CDR3 DNA follows: TGTGCCAGCAGTTCCTACAGTGGTGGCTACACCTTC.

The chain couples TRBV28 to TRBJ2-1; 8 bases are a match to TRBD1. This CDR3 comprises 16 residues. Trimming cost V 8 bases and J 1 base; bases outside gene matches: 10. Germline V gene data show CDR1 as MDHEN and CDR2 as SYDVKM. CDR3 in DNA: TGTGCCAGCGGAACAGGGGGTGTTCTATCCTACAATGAGCAGTTCTTC. It yields the protein CASGTGGVLSYNEQFF.

The sample holds a few counts of this clone. The chain carries TRBV12-5 and TRBJ1-3, with 8 bases identical to TRBD1. There are 15 residues in the CDR3. Germline V gives CDR1 LGHNT, CDR2 FRNRAP. V shed 5 bases and J 6 bases; nucleotides not matched to a gene: 9. CDR3 DNA sequence: TGTGCTAGTGGTCACGGGACAGGTAGTGAAAACACCATATATTTT. Its protein is CASGHGTGSENTIYF.

The V call is TRBV27, the J call TRBJ2-3; D is unresolved. The CDR3 is 13 residues long. Germline lookup yields CDR1 MNHEY and CDR2 SMNVEV (reference sequence). V was shortened by 3 bases and J by 4 bases, with 8 bases between the two germline ends. The CDR3 region has the DNA TGTGCCAGCAGTTTCTTGGGGTCAGATACGCAGTATTTT. This codes for CASSFLGSDTQYF.

This chain joins TRBV5-1 and TRBJ1-1, with D maybe TRBD1 (6 bases). V lost 3 bases to trimming and J lost 1 base, with 13 bases between them. This CDR3 is 15 amino acids long. Germline loops: CDR1 SGHRS, CDR2 YFSETQ. CDR3 in amino acids: CASSSLQGRNTEAFF. CDR3 DNA sequence: TGCGCCAGCAGCTCCCTACAGGGAAGGAACACTGAAGCTTTCTTT.

The chain links TRBV4-1 to TRBJ1-2; TRBD1 matches at 7 bases. V was clipped by 3 bases and J by 5 bases; unmatched bases: 12. This CDR3 has 16 amino acids. Germline CDR1 and CDR2: MGHRA and YSYEKL. This chain's CDR3 is CASSQPMDRTLYGYTF. Here the CDR3 DNA reads TGCGCCAGCAGCCAGCCCATGGACAGGACGTTATATGGCTACACCTTC.

The chain combines TRBV28 with TRBJ2-7; D might be TRBD1 (6 bases). Trimming took 7 bases from V and 4 from J, leaving 14 bases between them. The CDR3 length is 13 residues. CDR1 and CDR2 (germline): MDHEN, SYDVKM. The CDR3 protein is CASTPPRGYEQYF. In DNA, the CDR3 is TGTGCCAGCACCCCCCCCAGGGGTTACGAGCAGTACTTC.

The chain recombines TRBV19 with TRBJ2-1; unclear D gene. The germline CDR1 and CDR2 sequences are LNHDA and SQIVND (reference sequence). Trimming pared 11 bases from V and 4 bases from J, leaving 12 bases between. This CDR3 spans 12 amino acids. CDR3 bases: TGTGCCTCCGTGTCGGATTACAATGAGCAGTTCTTC. This encodes CASVSDYNEQFF.

The chain has TRBV6-5 and TRBJ1-5; D uncertain. V lost 7 bases to trimming and J lost 0 bases, with 7 bases between them. Germline CDR1 is MNHEY and CDR2 is SVGAGI. CDR3 size: 13 residues. The CDR3 protein is CASKGSSNQPQHF. CDR3 nucleotide sequence: TGTGCCAGCAAAGGGTCTAGCAATCAGCCCCAGCATTTT.

Written as DNA, the CDR3 is TGTGCCAGTAGCCCCCGGGGGAGCTCCTACGAGCAGTACTTC. It yields the protein CASSPRGSSYEQYF. V is TRBV19 and J is TRBJ2-7; D is possibly TRBD2 (6 bases). CDR3 length: 14 residues. V lost 6 bases and J 0 bases, leaving 12 bases between the germline ends. CDR1 and CDR2 (germline): LNHDA, SQIVND (reference sequence).